These 10 T cell receptor beta chains came from one sample sequenced in a study of cytomegalovirus exposure and HLA in healthy donors. The PCR employed 60 Vbeta primers together with 13 Jbeta primers. Produced via immunoSEQ multiplex PCR; TCRdb's table is partial and in-frame only. This sample carries 110,000 to 150,000 clones, roughly 80% of them seen once, and the ten largest clones take 3.5% to 5.5%. The specimen was PBMCs. Source of these receptors: a woman in her thirties or forties in good health and CMV-seropositive.

The chain links TRBV5-1 to TRBJ2-1, with D possibly being TRBD2 (6 bases). Looked up from germline, CDR1 is SGHRS and CDR2 is YFSETQ. CDR3 length equals 17 residues. The germline V and J ends were trimmed by 2 bases and 3 bases, with 18 bases remaining between them. The CDR3 DNA reads TGCGCCAGCAGCTTAAGGGGAGGAGGCTATAACTACAATGAGCAGTTCTTC. Amino acids: CASSLRGGGYNYNEQFF.

The V and J genes are TRBV19 and TRBJ2-5; D not resolved. The CDR3 loop spans 13 amino acids. Between the trimmed V and J ends, which lost 4 bases and 4 bases, there was a span of 10 bases. Germline loops: CDR1 LNHDA, CDR2 SQIVND (reference sequence). In DNA, the CDR3 is TGTGCCAGTAGTACCAATAGTGGAGAGACCCAGTACTTC. Protein: CASSTNSGETQYF.

The chain carries TRBV11-3 and TRBJ2-1; the D is unclear. V lost 5 bases, J lost 3 bases, and 14 bases lay in between. The CDR3 runs to 15 residues. The germline V gene encodes CDR1 SGHNT and CDR2 YENEEA. The CDR3 spells CASSEPSSGYNEQFF. The CDR3 region has the DNA TGTGCCAGCAGCGAACCCTCCAGTGGCTACAATGAGCAGTTCTTC.

The chain recombines TRBV9 with TRBJ2-5; D call uncertain. The CDR3 length is 19 residues. Germline CDR1 SGDLS, CDR2 YYNGEE. V was trimmed by 4 bases and J by 2 bases, leaving 27 bases between them. CDR3 DNA sequence: TGTGCCAGCAGCCCTACCCCCGGGTCGCCTGCGACCGCTCAAGAGACCCAGTACTTC. It codes for CASSPTPGSPATAQETQYF.

The sample holds a few counts of this clone. This chain joins TRBV6-4 and TRBJ2-5, with a possible D match to TRBD2 (5 bases). Looked up from germline, CDR1 is MRHNA and CDR2 is SNTAGT. This CDR3 is built from 15 residues. The germline V and J ends were trimmed by 2 bases and 5 bases, with 15 bases remaining between them. The CDR3 DNA reads TGTGCCAGCAGTGACGATGACCCCGGCGGGGAGACCCAGTACTTC. Encoded protein: CASSDDDPGGETQYF.

The rearrangement links TRBV6-5 to TRBJ2-3; 14 bases are a match to TRBD2. With V trimmed by 4 bases and J by 6 bases, 3 bases remained unmatched. The CDR3 sequence is 15 residues long. Germline values: CDR1 MNHEY, CDR2 SVGAGI. The DNA for the CDR3 is TGTGCCAGCAGTTTGGGACTAGCGGGAGTTGATACGCAGTATTTT. Translated: CASSLGLAGVDTQYF.

The CDR3 nucleotides are TGTGCCAGCAGTTGGGGAGTGGGTGACACTGAAGCTTTCTTT. Protein product: CASSWGVGDTEAFF. The J gene is TRBJ1-1, the V gene TRBV28; D call uncertain. The germline V gene encodes CDR1 MDHEN and CDR2 SYDVKM. Trimming removed 4 bases from V and 3 bases from J, with 12 bases in between. This CDR3 spans 14 amino acids.

V gene TRBV6-1 combines with J gene TRBJ2-7; 7 bases align to TRBD1. The CDR3 runs 15 residues. Germline-derived CDR1 and CDR2 are MNHNS and SASEGT. Trimming removed 4 bases from V and 3 bases from J; junction bases left unmatched: 9. CDR3 protein: CASSGERTGFYEQYF. DNA of the CDR3: TGTGCCAGCAGTGGGGAGCGGACAGGCTTCTACGAGCAGTACTTC.

This clone has just a few counts. The rearrangement uses TRBV19 and TRBJ1-2; TRBD1 aligns across 7 bases. The CDR3 sequence is 14 residues long. After removal of 4 bases from V and 2 bases from J, the junction contained 4 bases not matched to a gene. The germline V gene has CDR1 LNHDA and CDR2 SQIVND (reference sequence). Here the CDR3 DNA reads TGTGCCAGTAGTAGGCCGGGACAGAACTATGGCTACACCTTC. Residues: CASSRPGQNYGYTF.

This chain uses TRBV5-6 with TRBJ2-2, with D tentatively TRBD1 (6 bases). This CDR3 region has 16 residues. Germline V lookup: CDR1 SGHDT, CDR2 YYEEEE. The germline V and J ends were trimmed by 4 bases and 1 base, with 14 bases remaining between them. CDR3 loop: CASSTGHQMNTGELFF. The DNA of the CDR3 is TGTGCCAGCAGCACGGGACATCAAATGAACACCGGGGAGCTGTTTTTT.